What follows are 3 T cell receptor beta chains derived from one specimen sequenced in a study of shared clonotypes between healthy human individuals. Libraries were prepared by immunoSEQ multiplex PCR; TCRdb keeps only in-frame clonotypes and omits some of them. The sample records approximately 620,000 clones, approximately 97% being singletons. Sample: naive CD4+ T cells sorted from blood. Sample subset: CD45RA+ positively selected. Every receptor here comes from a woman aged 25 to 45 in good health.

In DNA, the CDR3 is TGTGCCAGCAGCTTAATGGACAGGGGCACCGGGGAGCTGTTTTTT. Its translation is CASSLMDRGTGELFF. The chain joins TRBV7-8 to TRBJ2-2, with 9 bases that match TRBD1. The junction had 2 bases not matched to a gene; V was cut back by 2 bases and J by 4 bases. The CDR3 runs to 15 residues. Germline V gene data show CDR1 as SGHVS and CDR2 as FQNEAQ.

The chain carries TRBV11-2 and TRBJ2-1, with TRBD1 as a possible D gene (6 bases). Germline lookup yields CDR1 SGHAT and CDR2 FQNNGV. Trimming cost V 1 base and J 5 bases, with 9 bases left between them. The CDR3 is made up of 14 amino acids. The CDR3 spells CASSLAQGNNEQFF. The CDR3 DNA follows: TGTGCCAGCAGCTTAGCACAGGGTAACAATGAGCAGTTCTTC.

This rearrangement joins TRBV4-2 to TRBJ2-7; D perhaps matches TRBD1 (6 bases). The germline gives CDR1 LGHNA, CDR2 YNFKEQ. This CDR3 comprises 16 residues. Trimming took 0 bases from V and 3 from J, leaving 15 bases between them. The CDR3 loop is CASSQDSVGAGYEQYF. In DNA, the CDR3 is TGTGCCAGCAGCCAAGATAGCGTGGGGGCAGGCTACGAGCAGTACTTC.